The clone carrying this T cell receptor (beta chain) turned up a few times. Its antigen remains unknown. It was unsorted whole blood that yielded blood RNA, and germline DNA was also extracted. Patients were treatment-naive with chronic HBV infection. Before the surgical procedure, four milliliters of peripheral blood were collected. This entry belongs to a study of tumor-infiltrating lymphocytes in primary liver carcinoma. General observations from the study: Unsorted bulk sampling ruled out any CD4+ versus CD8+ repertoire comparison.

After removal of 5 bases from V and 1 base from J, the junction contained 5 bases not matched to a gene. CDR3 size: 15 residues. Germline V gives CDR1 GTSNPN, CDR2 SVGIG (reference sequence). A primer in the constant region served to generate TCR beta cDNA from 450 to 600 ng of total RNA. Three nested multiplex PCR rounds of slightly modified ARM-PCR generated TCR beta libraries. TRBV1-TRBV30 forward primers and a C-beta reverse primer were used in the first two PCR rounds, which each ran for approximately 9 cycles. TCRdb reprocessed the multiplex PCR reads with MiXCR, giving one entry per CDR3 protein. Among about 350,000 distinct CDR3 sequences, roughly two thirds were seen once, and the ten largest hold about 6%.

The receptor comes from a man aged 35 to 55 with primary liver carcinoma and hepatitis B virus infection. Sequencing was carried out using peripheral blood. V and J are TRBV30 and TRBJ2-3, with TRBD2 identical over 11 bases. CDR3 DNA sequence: TGTGCCTGGGTCGGTAGCGGGAGGGGCACAGATACGCAGTATTTT. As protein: CAWVGSGRGTDTQYF.